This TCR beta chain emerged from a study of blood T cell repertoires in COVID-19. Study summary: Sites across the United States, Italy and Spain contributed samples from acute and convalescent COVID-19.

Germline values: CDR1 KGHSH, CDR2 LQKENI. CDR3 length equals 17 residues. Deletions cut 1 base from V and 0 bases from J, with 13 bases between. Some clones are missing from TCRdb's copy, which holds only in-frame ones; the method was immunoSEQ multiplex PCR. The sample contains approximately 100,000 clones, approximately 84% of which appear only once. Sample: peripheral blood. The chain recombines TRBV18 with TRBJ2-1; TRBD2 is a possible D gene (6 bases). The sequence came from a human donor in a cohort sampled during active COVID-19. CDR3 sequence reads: CASSPRNSGSSYNEQFF. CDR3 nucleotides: TGTGCCAGCTCACCACGGAATAGCGGAAGCTCCTACAATGAGCAGTTCTTC.